This T cell receptor beta chain was found in a study of T cells after yellow fever vaccination. TCRdb recomputed calls from the 5' RACE reads with MiXCR, one row per CDR3 protein. The data show about 510,000 distinct CDR3 sequences, 20% to 25% seen once. With 1 base clipped from V and 2 bases from J, the junction kept 5 bases outside the gene matches. The germline gives CDR1 LGHNA, CDR2 YNFKEQ. The CDR3 consists of 15 residues. Only a few counts were recorded for this clonotype. The chain couples TRBV4-2 to TRBJ2-7; 7 nucleotides match TRBD2. The sequence was obtained from a man aged 18-30 years who received the YFV17D yellow fever vaccine. Sequences were derived from PBMCs, sampled 21 days after the first yellow fever vaccination. The chain's CDR3 is CASSQGGGIPYEQYF. The CDR3 region has the DNA TGTGCCAGCAGCCAAGGGGGAGGGATCCCCTACGAGCAGTACTTC.